The 17 T cell receptor beta chains listed next were all sequenced from one sample in a study of post-analysis software for immune sequencing data (dated by TCRdb to the mid-2010s). General conclusions and limits of the study: Roughly 5 TRBV segments, including TRBV5-6, TRBV5-1 and TRBV20-1, were significantly more frequent in patients than controls.

No antigen has been identified for these receptors. The library was prepared using PCR. Data came from an Illumina HiSeq 2500. To reduce PCR and sequencing biases, unique molecular identifiers were built into the TCR beta cDNA libraries. TCRdb itself trimmed the public reads at Q25 with fastp, ran MiXCR and retained productive beta chains. Every CDR3 protein is listed once, alongside the most common genes and DNA of its rows. This sample gives 750,000 to 950,000 distinct CDR3 sequences in total; roughly 58% of them show up just once. In total, the top ten clones hold about 4.8% of the sample. The sequenced sample was blood. These receptors were obtained from a girl aged 10-17 years with multiple sclerosis.

The CDR3: CASSQSSAPLSSYNEQFF. As DNA, the CDR3 is TGCGCCAGCAGCCAATCTTCTGCACCCCTTAGCTCCTACAATGAGCAGTTCTTC. The chain employs TRBV4-1 and TRBJ2-1; the D is unclear. V was shortened by 2 bases and J by 0 bases, with 17 bases between the two germline ends. The V gene's germline CDR1 is MGHRA and CDR2 YSYEKL. The CDR3 runs 18 residues.

This clonotype was observed a handful of times. This chain uses TRBV5-5 with TRBJ2-7, with 12 bases matching TRBD2. The V gene's germline CDR1 is SGHKS and CDR2 YYEKEE (reference sequence). V gave up 1 base and J gave up 4 bases; unmatched junction bases: 12. There are 18 residues in the CDR3. CDR3 DNA: TGTGCCAGCAGCTTGCGAACGCTAGCGGGAGGGCCGACGTACGAGCAGTACTTC. As protein: CASSLRTLAGGPTYEQYF.

The rearrangement joins TRBV12-3 or TRBV12-4 to TRBJ2-1; TRBD2 agrees at 12 bases. Trimming at V came to 5 bases and at J to 6 bases, leaving 5 bases not matched to a gene. The CDR3 runs to 15 residues. CDR3 coding DNA: TGTGCCAGCAGTCAAGGACTAGCGGGGTCCAATGAGCAGTTCTTC. This sequence encodes CASSQGLAGSNEQFF.

A few counts support this clonotype. An end of the junction differs from the germline gene, which may be a read error. The chain carries TRBV5-1 and TRBJ2-1, with D possibly matching TRBD2 (6 bases). This CDR3 is built from 13 residues. Per germline, CDR1 SGHRS and CDR2 YFSETQ. The CDR3 sequence: CASSPTSYNEQFF. The CDR3 nucleotides are TGTGCCAGCAGCCCGACTAGTTACAATGAGCAGTTCTTC.

V gene TRBV5-1 combines with J gene TRBJ2-7, with 9 positions matching TRBD2. The V and J ends lost 3 bases and 0 bases, in that order; junction bases with no gene match: 7. Looked up from germline, CDR1 is SGHRS and CDR2 is YFSETQ. The length of the CDR3 is 16 residues. CDR3 in amino acids: CASSSLSGGSSYEQYF. The CDR3 region has the DNA TGCGCCAGCAGCTCCCTCAGCGGGGGGAGCTCCTACGAGCAGTACTTC.

The chain uses TRBV2 and TRBJ1-5; 9 bases are a match to TRBD1. CDR3 size: 14 residues. V trimming: 6 bases; J trimming: 4 bases; junction bases outside the gene matches: 4. Germline CDR1 is SNHLY and CDR2 is FYNNEI. CDR3 in amino acids: CASRLGQGNQPQHF. CDR3 coding DNA: TGTGCCAGCAGACTTGGACAGGGGAATCAGCCCCAGCATTTT.

This clonotype was counted a few times. The chain recombines TRBV5-1 with TRBJ2-5, with D hard to call. Germline V gene lookup returns CDR1 SGHRS and CDR2 YFSETQ. V lost 0 bases, J lost 1 base, and 7 bases lay in between. This CDR3 comprises 14 residues. The CDR3 is CASSLEASQETQYF. CDR3 sequence (DNA): TGCGCCAGCAGCTTGGAGGCATCCCAAGAGACCCAGTACTTC.

The V gene is TRBV20-1, the J gene TRBJ2-7, with 11 positions matching TRBD2. Trimming at V came to 2 bases and at J to 4 bases, leaving 7 bases not matched to a gene. CDR3 length: 15 amino acids. Germline CDR1 is DFQATT and CDR2 is SNEGSKA (reference sequence). The chain's CDR3 is CSARNTSGSTYEQYF. The CDR3 DNA sequence: TGCAGTGCTAGAAACACTAGCGGGAGTACGTACGAGCAGTACTTC.

The V call is TRBV20-1, the J call TRBJ2-5; TRBD2 is a possible D gene (6 bases). CDR3 length: 15 amino acids. Trimming removed 4 bases from V and 3 bases from J, with 18 bases in between. The germline gives CDR1 DFQATT, CDR2 SNEGSKA (reference sequence). The CDR3 region is CSANSRLAIKETQYF. The CDR3 nucleotides read TGCAGTGCTAATTCAAGGCTAGCGATTAAAGAGACCCAGTACTTC.

The CDR3: CATSRYTEYSGLGTDTQYF. CDR3 coding DNA: TGTGCCACCAGCAGATATACCGAGTATAGCGGGTTAGGCACAGATACGCAGTATTTT. V and J are TRBV15 and TRBJ2-3, with 7 bases lining up with TRBD2. After removal of 2 bases from V and 1 base from J, the junction contained 15 bases not matched to a gene. This CDR3 spans 19 amino acids. Germline CDR1 reads LNHNV; CDR2 reads YYDKDF (reference sequence).

This clonotype was seen a few times. Here the CDR3 reads CASSQDIRSEEQYF. In DNA form, the CDR3 reads TGTGCCAGCAGCCAAGACATTAGGTCGGAAGAGCAGTACTTC. The V and J genes are TRBV3-1 and TRBJ2-7; D remains ambiguous. The CDR3 is 14 amino acids. V shed 0 bases and J shed 7 bases, with 13 bases lying between them. Germline CDR1 is LGHDT and CDR2 is YNNKEL (reference sequence).

With regard to this clonotype: Germline is not matched at one junction end, which may reflect a read error. The gene calls are TRBV28 and TRBJ2-7; TRBD1 might be the D (6 bases). There are 15 residues in the CDR3. The germline V gene encodes CDR1 MDHEN and CDR2 SYDVKM. CDR3 amino acids: CANSLVWGPPGEQYF. DNA for the CDR3: TGTGCCAACAGTCTCGTGTGGGGGCCCCCCGGCGAGCAGTACTTC.

In this sample, this clonotype turned up once. The genes are TRBV2 and TRBJ1-1; TRBD1 matches at 7 bases. Germline CDR1 SNHLY, CDR2 FYNNEI. V dropped 5 bases and J dropped 1; count of bases not matched to a gene: 10. The CDR3 is 16 residues long. For the CDR3, the DNA is TGTGCCAGCAGTCCGATTATACAGGGGAAGAACACTGAAGCTTTCTTT. It yields the protein CASSPIIQGKNTEAFF.

The chain links TRBV29-1 to TRBJ2-1; TRBD2 matches 10 bases. V was pared by 7 bases and J by 1 base, with 13 bases of the junction left unmatched. This CDR3 is 17 amino acids long. CDR1 and CDR2 (germline): SQVTM, ANQGSEA. CDR3 nucleotides: TGCAGCGGATATCTAGCGGGAGCCCAACATTCCTACAATGAGCAGTTCTTC. Its translation: CSGYLAGAQHSYNEQFF.

The chain has TRBV13 and TRBJ2-3; 11 bases align to TRBD1. Germline trimming cut 2 bases from V and 6 bases from J; bases unmatched to any gene: 19. The CDR3 has 20 residues. CDR1 is PRHDT, CDR2 FYEKMQ, per germline (reference sequence). This CDR3 is CASSLRNFGTGGFEADTQYF. CDR3 bases: TGTGCCAGCAGCTTAAGAAATTTCGGGACAGGGGGTTTTGAAGCCGATACGCAGTATTTT.

This sequence joins TRBV4-2 and TRBJ2-7; D may correspond to TRBD1 or TRBD2 (6 bases each). V was trimmed by 3 bases and J by 5 bases, leaving 17 bases between them. Looked up from germline, CDR1 is LGHNA and CDR2 is YNFKEQ. The CDR3 runs to 15 residues. The CDR3 loop is CASSQAPGGWDEQYF. The CDR3 bases are TGTGCCAGCAGCCAGGCCCCCGGGGGCTGGGACGAGCAGTACTTC.

The V gene is TRBV14, the J gene TRBJ1-2, with 7 bases identical to TRBD1. The CDR3 extends over 13 amino acids. The J segment lost 5 bases and the V segment lost 5 bases, leaving 5 bases of the junction unmatched. CDR1 and CDR2 from the germline V gene are SGHDN and FVKESK. CDR3 amino acids: CASSKTGKYGYTF. CDR3 bases: TGTGCCAGCAGCAAGACAGGGAAGTATGGCTACACCTTC. The full variable domain, rest sourced from reference TRBV14 and TRBJ1-2, is EAGVTQFPSHSVIEKGQTVTLRCDPISGHDNLYWYRRVMGKEIKFLLHFVKESKQDESGMPNNRFLAERTGGTYSTLKVQPAELEDSGVYFCASSKTGKYGYTFGSGTRLTVV.